This is a list of T cell receptor beta chains from one sample in a study of OX40 agonist ivuxolimab in advanced cancers. Assay used: immunoSEQ multiplex PCR; TCRdb lists only in-frame clones, some missing. This sample has about 150,000 clones, with about 92% found just once. The sample consisted of CD4+ or CD8+ T cells sorted from blood, taken in a trial of the OX40 agonist ivuxolimab. The receptors were sampled from an adult with an advanced solid tumor such as melanoma, head and neck, liver or kidney cancer. CDR3s include the opening cysteine and the closing phenylalanine or tryptophan. The D gene is left open where the match is weak.

d_call,j_call,v_call,cdr3_nt,cdr3_aa
.,TRBJ1-4,TRBV14,TGTGCCAGCAGCCAAGTTGCGTATCCCGCTAATGAAAAACTGTTTTTT,CASSQVAYPANEKLFF
.,TRBJ2-2,TRBV30,TGTGCCTGGAGTGTTGAGGGGGAGCTGTTTTTT,CAWSVEGELFF
.,TRBJ1-2,TRBV6-5,TGTGCCAGCAGTGAAGCAGTCTTGGGAGGCTACACCTTC,CASSEAVLGGYTF
.,TRBJ2-7,TRBV13,TGTGCCAGCAGCTTACTGGGACATGGGGTAGGCGAGCAGTACTTC,CASSLLGHGVGEQYF
.,TRBJ1-1,TRBV4-3,TGCGCCAGCAGCCAAGATCTTGCAGGACCAACGAACACTGAAGCTTTCTTT,CASSQDLAGPTNTEAFF
.,TRBJ1-2,TRBV30,TGTGCCTGGAGCTGTCGACGGGGGGCTGACTATGGCTACACCTTC,CAWSCRRGADYGYTF
.,TRBJ1-3,TRBV6-9,TGTGCCAGCAGTTCCCGGGACACCTCTGGAAACACCATATATTTT,CASSSRDTSGNTIYF
.,TRBJ1-1,TRBV5-5,TGTGCCAGCAGCTTGGATAGGGTGAGGAACACTGAAGCTTTCTTT,CASSLDRVRNTEAFF
.,TRBJ1-4,TRBV2,TGTGCCAGCAGTGAAACGGGTATGGGTGAAAAACTGTTTTTT,CASSETGMGEKLFF
.,TRBJ2-7,TRBV4-3,TGCGCCAGCAGCCAAGATTGGGGTGTCGAGCAGTACTTC,CASSQDWGVEQYF
.,TRBJ1-2,TRBV28,TGTGCCAGCAGCACTACAGAGCGTAACTATGGCTACACCTTC,CASSTTERNYGYTF
.,TRBJ2-2,TRBV18,TGTGCCAGCTCATCCAGAAACACCGGGGAGCTGTTTTTT,CASSSRNTGELFF
TRBD1,TRBJ1-2,TRBV5-4,TGTGCCAGCACCCCCGGGACAGGGTTCTATGGCTACACCTTC,CASTPGTGFYGYTF
TRBD1,TRBJ2-3,TRBV29-1,TGCAGCGTGGACGACCCGACAGGGTGGGGGAGCACAGATACGCAGTATTTT,CSVDDPTGWGSTDTQYF
.,TRBJ1-5,TRBV6-1,TGTGCCAGCAGTGAAAATCCGAACCAGGGCTGGCATCAGCCCCAGCATTTT,CASSENPNQGWHQPQHF
.,TRBJ2-4,TRBV9,TGTGCCAGCAGCGTAGGAGCACCTAGGTTGGGGGCCAAAAACATTCAGTACTTC,CASSVGAPRLGAKNIQYF